This T cell receptor beta chain originates from a study of human T cells and chemical hapten exposure. In the study overall: Largely, small differences in pooled library volume made per-sample TCR yields vary.

This clonotype was recorded many times. Antigen unknown. Each CDR3 protein gets one entry after TCRdb re-called the RACE reads with MiXCR. The table shows about 54,000 distinct CDR3 sequences, with around 9.4% occurring only once. Study-wide findings and caveats: Alopecia affecting every donor means their immune response may not match healthy people's.

The V end lost 8 bases, the J end lost 0 bases, and 16 bases lay between the germline ends. This CDR3 spans 15 amino acids. The germline V gene has CDR1 MNHNS and CDR2 SASEGT. Time point specified: patch test 2, 6 weeks after DPC sensitization. Described treatment: therapeutic diphenylcyclopropenone sensitization with weekly scalp DPC. Sequences were derived from whole blood, sampled in connection with sensitization to the hapten diphenylcyclopropenone (DPC). The receptor was isolated from a woman in her 50s with alopecia areata. Some clones in this sample may be carry-over from other donors' samples. The gene calls are TRBV6-1 and TRBJ1-1; D might be TRBD1 (5 bases). Here the CDR3 DNA reads TGTGCCAGCTTGAGTTGGACAAGCATGAACACTGAAGCTTTCTTT. Amino acids: CASLSWTSMNTEAFF.